One sample yielded the 6 T cell receptor beta chains listed below, sequenced in a study of early T cells in non-severe SARS-CoV-2 infection. TCRdb itself ran the 5' RACE reads through MiXCR, one entry per CDR3 protein. The data show about 50,000 distinct CDR3 sequences, with around 9.6% seen just once and over 4.5% held by the top ten. This sample comprised whole blood, obtained at baseline. All receptors derive from an adult who was a healthcare worker with PCR-confirmed SARS-CoV-2 infection or an uninfected control (not recorded which).

This clonotype was observed at least ten times. This chain joins TRBV7-2 and TRBJ1-5, with 9 bases aligning to TRBD1. The CDR3 has 15 residues. V trimming: 5 bases; J trimming: 7 bases; junction bases outside the gene matches: 9. The germline V gene has CDR1 SGHTA and CDR2 FQGNSA. In DNA, the CDR3 is TGTGCCAGCAGCCCCGGGACAGGGATGAGCCAGCCCCAGCATTTT. Its translation: CASSPGTGMSQPQHF.

The chain is built from TRBV4-1 and TRBJ2-1, with a weak D call TRBD2 (6 bases). V lost 0 bases to trimming and J lost 0 bases, with 12 bases between them. This CDR3 comprises 17 residues. CDR1 and CDR2 (germline): MGHRA, YSYEKL. The CDR3 loop is CASSQDRGLSSYNEQFF. The CDR3, as DNA: TGCGCCAGCAGCCAAGATAGGGGACTGAGCTCCTACAATGAGCAGTTCTTC.

The sample holds a few counts of this clonotype. This chain links TRBV29-1 with TRBJ2-1, with 11 bases matching TRBD1. With V trimmed by 6 bases and J by 8 bases, 3 bases remained unmatched. Germline CDR1 SQVTM, CDR2 ANQGSEA. The CDR3 length is 12 residues. As DNA, the CDR3 is TGCAGCGTGGGACAGGGGGGCTATGAGCAGTTCTTC. Translated, it gives CSVGQGGYEQFF.

This clonotype was counted only a few times. CDR3: CASSYSPGNQPQHF. In DNA form, the CDR3 reads TGTGCCAGCAGTTACTCGCCAGGTAATCAGCCCCAGCATTTT. This chain connects TRBV6-6 to TRBJ1-5; D not resolved. V lost 0 bases to trimming and J lost 4 bases, with 7 bases between them. Germline CDR1 reads MNHNY; CDR2 reads SVGAGI (reference sequence). The CDR3 length is 14 residues.

This clonotype showed up many times. The chain employs TRBV20-1 and TRBJ2-7; 13 bases are a match to TRBD2. Germline trimming cut 0 bases from V and 4 bases from J; bases unmatched to any gene: 9. Germline loops: CDR1 DFQATT, CDR2 SNEGSKA (reference sequence). The CDR3 contains 17 residues. CDR3: CSARDLEGLAGYYEQYF. The CDR3 DNA reads TGCAGTGCTAGAGATCTGGAGGGACTAGCGGGATATTACGAGCAGTACTTC.

In nucleotides, the CDR3 is TGTGCCAGCAGCCTCCCCCAGAACTATGGCTACACCTTC. This sequence encodes CASSLPQNYGYTF. The rearrangement uses TRBV11-2 and TRBJ1-2, with D unresolved. CDR3 length equals 13 residues. Trimming took 5 bases from V and 2 from J, leaving 9 bases between them. Germline-derived CDR1 and CDR2 are SGHAT and FQNNGV. The complete variable domain, with remaining parts taken from reference TRBV11-2 and TRBJ1-2, reads EAGVAQSPRYKIIEKRQSVAFWCNPISGHATLYWYQQILGQGPKLLIQFQNNGVVDDSQLPKDRFSAERLKGVDSTLKIQPAKLEDSAVYLCASSLPQNYGYTFGSGTRLTVV.